Each of the 28 T cell receptor beta chains below was sequenced from the same sample in a study of blood T cell repertoires in COVID-19. Data came from immunoSEQ multiplex PCR; TCRdb stores just in-frame clones and leaves some out. The sample yields some 150,000 clones, 87% seen once. The sample taken for sequencing was peripheral blood. All receptors derive from a woman aged 40-49 years with acute or convalescent COVID-19.

The chain recombines TRBV5-6 with TRBJ1-1; no clear D. The CDR3 has 14 amino acids. CDR1 is SGHDT, CDR2 YYEEEE, per germline. V was cut by 6 bases and J by 0 bases, with 12 bases left in between. The CDR3 protein is CASIRRYMNTEAFF. The CDR3 nucleotides read TGTGCCAGCATCCGCAGATACATGAACACTGAAGCTTTCTTT.

The V call is TRBV4-1, the J call TRBJ1-2; TRBD1 matches 7 bases. The CDR3 spans 15 residues. The J segment lost 1 base and the V segment lost 0 bases, leaving 2 bases of the junction unmatched. Germline V gives CDR1 MGHRA, CDR2 YSYEKL. The CDR3 coding sequence is TGCGCCAGCAGCCAAGATAGGGGGCTTAACTATGGCTACACCTTC. It encodes CASSQDRGLNYGYTF.

This chain joins TRBV23-1 and TRBJ2-7; D may be TRBD2 (7 bases). TRBV23-1 falls under the ORF class, with uncertain function. The CDR3 runs 17 residues. V lost 4 bases and J 0 bases, leaving 19 bases between the germline ends. DNA of the CDR3: TGCGCCAGCAGTCCGGGGGGTCGGGGGCACAGCTCCTACGAGCAGTACTTC. This codes for CASSPGGRGHSSYEQYF.

J is TRBJ2-1 and V is TRBV6-2 or TRBV6-3; 15 nucleotides align to TRBD2. Trimming cost V 5 bases and J 6 bases; bases outside gene matches: 8. Germline CDR1 MNHEY, CDR2 SVGEGT. The CDR3 sequence is 17 residues long. The CDR3 sequence: CASSTWTSGRVANEQFF. CDR3 nucleotide sequence: TGTGCCAGCAGTACCTGGACTAGCGGGAGGGTGGCCAATGAGCAGTTCTTC.

This clone appeared a single time. The chain employs TRBV30 and TRBJ1-1; weak D call: TRBD1 (5 bases). Looked up from germline, CDR1 is GTSNPN and CDR2 is SVGIG (reference sequence). V shed 1 base and J shed 7 bases, with 10 bases lying between them. The CDR3 sequence is 12 residues long. CDR3 DNA: TGTGCCTGGAGTGGGTCCCAGGGTGAAGCTTTCTTT. It translates to CAWSGSQGEAFF.

This clone is a singleton in its sample. The rearrangement joins TRBV5-1 to TRBJ1-1; maybe TRBD1 (5 bases). Per germline, CDR1 SGHRS and CDR2 YFSETQ. The CDR3 has 14 residues. Between the trimmed V and J ends, which lost 4 bases and 4 bases, there was a span of 14 bases. The CDR3 DNA is TGCGCCAGCAGCGGAGGGACGGCCGCCACTGAAGCTTTCTTT. Protein: CASSGGTAATEAFF.

The chain has TRBV27 and TRBJ1-5; no clear D gene. V gave up 5 bases and J gave up 0 bases, with 5 bases separating them. The CDR3 runs 13 residues. Germline CDR1 reads MNHEY; CDR2 reads SMNVEV (reference sequence). CDR3 nucleotide sequence: TGTGCCAGCAGTCCTTATAGCAATCAGCCCCAGCATTTT. Protein sequence: CASSPYSNQPQHF.

The chain has TRBV7-2 and TRBJ2-5, with no clear D. CDR1 and CDR2 from the germline V gene are SGHTA and FQGNSA. V shed 5 bases and J shed 3 bases, with 13 bases lying between them. The CDR3 is 14 amino acids. The CDR3 nucleotides are TGTGCCAGCAGCCCCCCCGGTGCCGAAGAGACCCAGTACTTC. Translating gives CASSPPGAEETQYF.

The rearrangement uses TRBV28 and TRBJ1-1, with D perhaps matching TRBD1 (6 bases). There are 13 residues in the CDR3. Germline loops: CDR1 MDHEN, CDR2 SYDVKM. V lost 4 bases and J 11 bases, leaving 17 bases between the germline ends. In DNA form, the CDR3 reads TGTGCCAGCAGTTCCGGGACACGGTTCGCGGCTTTCTTT. Translated: CASSSGTRFAAFF.

The chain joins TRBV4-1 to TRBJ1-2; no reliable D call. Germline-derived CDR1 and CDR2 are MGHRA and YSYEKL. The CDR3 loop spans 13 amino acids. Trimming left V 1 base short and J 1 base short, with 4 bases between. The DNA of the CDR3 is TGCGCCAGCAGCCAAGTGTATAACTATGGCTACACCTTC. Translated, it gives CASSQVYNYGYTF.

The chain combines TRBV5-1 with TRBJ1-1, with D unclear. The V end was cut by 0 bases, the J end by 0 bases, with 6 bases between. Germline V gene data show CDR1 as SGHRS and CDR2 as YFSETQ. The CDR3 consists of 14 residues. CDR3 sequence: CASSLGQMNTEAFF. The CDR3 DNA reads as TGCGCCAGCAGCTTGGGCCAGATGAACACTGAAGCTTTCTTT.

The chain's CDR3 is CASSQEAGGNTGELFF. In DNA form, the CDR3 reads TGTGCCAGCAGCCAAGAAGCGGGAGGGAACACCGGGGAGCTGTTTTTT. This chain links TRBV4-2 with TRBJ2-2; 9 bases align to TRBD2. The germline V gene has CDR1 LGHNA and CDR2 YNFKEQ. The CDR3 is 16 amino acids. The V segment lost 0 bases and the J segment 1 base; nucleotides outside the gene matches: 0.

The chain couples TRBV3-1 (or the pseudogene TRBV3-2) to TRBJ1-6; 7 bases fit TRBD1. Germline CDR1 reads LGHDT; CDR2 reads YNNKEL (reference sequence). The CDR3 totals 15 residues. V was clipped by 4 bases and J by 9 bases; unmatched bases: 9. The CDR3 reads CASSPGGQSGSPLHF. CDR3 sequence (DNA): TGTGCCAGCAGCCCAGGGGGACAGTCGGGTTCACCCCTCCACTTT.

The chain couples TRBV30 to TRBJ1-6, with D maybe TRBD1 (5 bases). The germline V gene encodes CDR1 GTSNPN and CDR2 SVGIG (reference sequence). V was pared by 1 base and J by 7 bases, with 8 bases between. The CDR3 loop spans 13 amino acids. The CDR3 bases are TGTGCCTGGAGTGGACAGTTCAATTCACCCCTCCACTTT. Encoded protein: CAWSGQFNSPLHF.

The chain couples TRBV12-3 or TRBV12-4 to TRBJ1-1; no definite D call. CDR3 length: 13 amino acids. V shed 8 bases and J shed 1 base, with 11 bases lying between them. CDR3 sequence (DNA): TGTGCCAGCGTTGGGTGGGCGAACACTGAAGCTTTCTTT. Translation: CASVGWANTEAFF.

This clone qualifies as medium-sized (0.01 to 0.1%). J is TRBJ1-5 and V is TRBV6-5; TRBD1 matches 8 bases. Germline V CDR1 and CDR2: MNHEY, SVGAGI. This CDR3 spans 15 amino acids. Trimming removed 4 bases from V and 3 bases from J; junction bases left unmatched: 5. CDR3 amino acids: CASSSTGGFNQPQHF. CDR3 in DNA: TGTGCCAGCAGTTCTACAGGGGGGTTCAATCAGCCCCAGCATTTT.

As for this clone: The sample holds other DNA sequences that translate to the same CDR3. The J gene is TRBJ1-1, the V gene TRBV12-3 or TRBV12-4, with D possibly TRBD1 on 5 matching bases. This CDR3 contains 13 residues. The V and J ends lost 6 bases and 2 bases respectively, with 10 bases between them. CDR3 protein: CASSLGGNTEAFF. The CDR3 DNA follows: TGTGCCAGCAGCCTCGGGGGTAACACTGAAGCTTTCTTT.

The gene calls are TRBV4-2 and TRBJ1-1; 7 bases align to TRBD1. CDR3 length equals 19 residues. The V and J ends lost 1 base and 0 bases, in that order; junction bases with no gene match: 14. Germline lookup yields CDR1 LGHNA and CDR2 YNFKEQ. The CDR3 sequence: CASSQVPGTAEPMNTEAFF. CDR3 sequence (DNA): TGTGCCAGCAGCCAAGTCCCCGGGACAGCCGAACCTATGAACACTGAAGCTTTCTTT.

DNA of the CDR3: TGTGCCAGCAGCTTAGTAGGGGGAGGGCCCCCCCATGAGCAGTACTTC. Translated: CASSLVGGGPPHEQYF. The chain recombines TRBV7-9 with TRBJ2-7, with D tentatively TRBD2 (7 bases). The CDR3 spans 16 residues. V was trimmed by 1 base and J by 7 bases, leaving 20 bases between them. Germline values: CDR1 SEHNR, CDR2 FQNEAQ (reference sequence).

Notes on this clone: At the DNA level, this CDR3 is encoded by other sequences in the same sample as well. The chain recombines TRBV28 with TRBJ1-5, with TRBD1 as a possible D gene (6 bases). The V end lost 5 bases, the J end lost 2 bases, and 13 bases lay between the germline ends. The CDR3 consists of 15 residues. CDR1 MDHEN and CDR2 SYDVKM come from the germline V gene. CDR3 loop: CASSLGGAGNQPQHF. The CDR3 DNA reads TGTGCCAGCAGTCTAGGGGGGGCAGGCAATCAGCCCCAGCATTTT.

In DNA form, the CDR3 reads TGTGCCGGGCTACAGGGCCCCTCTAGCACAGATACGCAGTATTTT. Protein product: CAGLQGPSSTDTQYF. This chain links TRBV5-8 with TRBJ2-3, with TRBD1 as a possible D gene (6 bases). Trimming pared 10 bases from V and 0 bases from J, leaving 18 bases between. Germline V CDR1 and CDR2: SGHTS, YDEGEE. CDR3 length equals 15 residues.

This sequence joins TRBV16 and TRBJ2-7, with D possibly being TRBD2 (5 bases). V gave up 4 bases and J gave up 7 bases, with 14 bases separating them. The CDR3 extends over 13 amino acids. Germline V CDR1 and CDR2: KGHSY, FQNENV. The CDR3 spells CASSPERGREQYF. In DNA form, the CDR3 reads TGTGCCAGCAGCCCCGAGCGCGGGCGGGAGCAGTACTTC.

V gene TRBV12-3 or TRBV12-4 combines with J gene TRBJ1-1; 9 bases agree with TRBD1. With V trimmed by 3 bases and J by 6 bases, 2 bases remained unmatched. The CDR3 runs 13 residues. For the CDR3, the DNA is TGTGCCAGCAGTTTTACAGGGGGCCCTGAAGCTTTCTTT. Amino acid sequence: CASSFTGGPEAFF.

This clone was detected only once. CDR3 DNA sequence: TGTGCCAGCAGCTTATCCCGAAGCGGGAGGGCCGCAGATACGCAGTATTTT. It yields the protein CASSLSRSGRAADTQYF. The chain couples TRBV11-2 to TRBJ2-3, with 10 positions matching TRBD2. CDR1 is SGHAT, CDR2 FQNNGV, per germline. V was clipped by 2 bases and J by 4 bases; unmatched bases: 9. This CDR3 spans 17 amino acids.

The chain couples TRBV7-2 to TRBJ1-6, with D possibly TRBD1 on 6 matching bases. V was cut by 6 bases and J by 0 bases, with 12 bases left in between. The germline CDR1 and CDR2 sequences are SGHTA and FQGNSA. This CDR3 has 16 residues. The chain's CDR3 is CASRTQGFSYNSPLHF. CDR3 DNA sequence: TGTGCCAGCAGGACACAGGGTTTCTCCTATAATTCACCCCTCCACTTT.

The chain recombines TRBV6-2 or TRBV6-3 with TRBJ1-1; tentative D call: TRBD1 (5 bases). This CDR3 region has 14 residues. Germline assignment: CDR1 MNHEY and CDR2 SVGEGT. V gave up 6 bases and J gave up 0 bases, with 11 bases separating them. CDR3 residues: CASSRWGVNTEAFF. CDR3 in DNA: TGTGCCAGCAGCCGGTGGGGGGTGAACACTGAAGCTTTCTTT.

This clone came up a few times. V and J are TRBV3-1 (or the pseudogene TRBV3-2) and TRBJ1-2; no clear D. The CDR3 consists of 14 residues. Germline loops: CDR1 LGHDT, CDR2 YNNKEL (reference sequence). With 0 bases removed from V and 2 bases from J, the gap between germline ends came to 7 bases. The CDR3 nucleotides are TGTGCCAGCAGCCAAGACGGGGAGAACTATGGCTACACCTTC. This gives the protein CASSQDGENYGYTF.

The count of this clone is one. The chain links TRBV4-2 to TRBJ1-6; a possible D gene is TRBD1 (5 bases). Trimming removed 3 bases from V and 8 bases from J, with 14 bases in between. The CDR3 runs to 15 residues. Germline CDR1 LGHNA, CDR2 YNFKEQ. CDR3 sequence reads: CASSQPQGRDSPLHF. CDR3 bases: TGTGCCAGCAGCCAGCCGCAGGGAAGAGATTCACCCCTCCACTTT.